A single sample is the source of the 25 T cell receptor beta chains below, sequenced in a study of T cell responses to AZD1222 COVID-19 vaccine. Profiling relied on immunoSEQ multiplex PCR, and the TCRdb table lists in-frame clones only, not all of them. The table lists 150,000 to 200,000 clones, approximately 94% of them singletons, with under 2% in the top ten. Source: peripheral blood, taken 28 days after the second AZD1222 dose. All receptors derive from an adult who received the AZD1222 COVID-19 vaccine.

The chain uses TRBV15 and TRBJ1-4; TRBD1 matches 10 bases. Looked up from germline, CDR1 is LNHNV and CDR2 is YYDKDF (reference sequence). The CDR3 loop spans 15 amino acids. Germline trimming cut 3 bases from V and 10 bases from J; bases unmatched to any gene: 8. CDR3 residues: CATSSGTGDTGKLFF. Here the CDR3 DNA reads TGTGCCACCAGCAGCGGGACAGGGGATACCGGAAAACTGTTTTTT.

The chain couples TRBV27 to TRBJ1-6; tentative D call: TRBD1 (6 bases). Per the germline V gene, CDR1 is MNHEY and CDR2 is SMNVEV (reference sequence). The CDR3 extends over 15 amino acids. V lost 5 bases and J lost 1, with 9 bases in between. CDR3 loop: CASSIQGSYNSPLHF. The CDR3 DNA follows: TGTGCCAGCAGTATACAGGGTTCCTATAATTCACCCCTCCACTTT.

V usage is TRBV12-2 and J usage is TRBJ2-7; no check of the table's D call, TRBD2, against the DNA was made. TRBV12-2 is tagged as a pseudogene. This CDR3 comprises 14 residues. CDR3 loop: CASRLRLAHYEQYF. CDR3 DNA: TGTGCAAGTCGCTTGAGACTAGCGCACTACGAGCAGTACTTC.

The chain's CDR3 is CASSSYGLTQETQYF. The CDR3 coding sequence is TGTGCCAGCAGCTCTTACGGACTTACACAAGAGACCCAGTACTTC. This chain links TRBV7-9 with TRBJ2-5; tentative D call: TRBD2 (5 bases). The CDR3 length is 15 residues. Trimming cost V 4 bases and J 2 bases, with 14 bases left between them. Per the germline V gene, CDR1 is SEHNR and CDR2 is FQNEAQ (reference sequence).

V and J are TRBV6-5 and TRBJ1-2; D is unclear. Trimming cost V 6 bases and J 0 bases, with 5 bases left between them. The CDR3 sequence is 12 residues long. The germline CDR1 and CDR2 sequences are MNHEY and SVGAGI. The CDR3 bases are TGTGCCAGCAGAGGCACTAACTATGGCTACACCTTC. The encoded protein is CASRGTNYGYTF.

The genes are TRBV18 and TRBJ1-1; D gene uncertain. Germline V gene data show CDR1 as KGHSH and CDR2 as LQKENI. The CDR3 has 14 residues. Trimming cost V 1 base and J 9 bases, with 15 bases left between them. The DNA for the CDR3 is TGTGCCAGCTCACCACTAGGTCAGAAGGAGCAAGCTTTCTTT. Protein product: CASSPLGQKEQAFF. Drawing the rest from reference TRBV18 and TRBJ1-1, the complete variable domain is NAGVMQNPRHLVRRRGQEARLRCSPMKGHSHVYWYRQLPEEGLKFMVYLQKENIIDESGMPKERFSAEFPKEGPSILRIQQVVRGDSAAYFCASSPLGQKEQAFFGQGTRLTVV.

The chain combines TRBV7-3 with TRBJ2-7; TRBD1 aligns across 10 bases. Germline V gene lookup returns CDR1 SGHTA and CDR2 FQGTGA. V lost 5 bases, J lost 6 bases, and 10 bases stayed unmatched. CDR3 size: 15 residues. The CDR3 sequence is CASSPDPGQGSEQYF. In DNA form, the CDR3 reads TGTGCCAGCAGCCCGGATCCGGGACAGGGGAGCGAGCAGTACTTC.

This sequence joins TRBV11-2 and TRBJ2-3; TRBD1 matches 7 bases. With V trimmed by 1 base and J by 6 bases, 13 bases remained unmatched. CDR3 length: 17 residues. Germline V CDR1 and CDR2: SGHAT, FQNNGV. In DNA form, the CDR3 reads TGTGCCAGCAGCTTAGTGTTCGGGTCAGGGGGTTCGGATACGCAGTATTTT. This sequence encodes CASSLVFGSGGSDTQYF.

V and J are TRBV7-9 and TRBJ1-2; 8 nucleotides match TRBD1. CDR3 length equals 14 residues. V shed 3 bases and J 6 bases; nucleotides not matched to a gene: 6. Germline CDR1 is SEHNR and CDR2 is FQNEAQ (reference sequence). The CDR3 reads CASSFGDRRNGYTF. The CDR3 region has the DNA TGTGCCAGCAGCTTCGGGGACAGGAGGAATGGCTACACCTTC.

This clone was observed a single time. The chain links TRBV2 to TRBJ1-1, with no clear D. The V gene's germline CDR1 is SNHLY and CDR2 FYNNEI. There are 11 residues in the CDR3. Between the trimmed V and J ends, which lost 7 bases and 10 bases, there was a span of 13 bases. CDR3 sequence reads: CASTRGEGAFF. Written as DNA, the CDR3 is TGTGCCAGCACGCGGGGAGAAGGAGCTTTCTTT. The full variable domain, rest sourced from reference TRBV2 and TRBJ1-1, is EPEVTQTPSHQVTQMGQEVILRCVPISNHLYFYWYRQILGQKVEFLVSFYNNEISEKSEIFDDQFSVERPDGSNFTLKIRSTKLEDSAMYFCASTRGEGAFFGQGTRLTVV.

The J gene is TRBJ2-1, the V gene TRBV7-9; D could derive from TRBD1 or TRBD2 (6 bases each). This CDR3 is built from 14 residues. Germline V gene lookup returns CDR1 SEHNR and CDR2 FQNEAQ (reference sequence). Trimming removed 5 bases from V and 6 bases from J, with 14 bases in between. The CDR3 DNA reads TGTGCCAGCAGCCTAAGGGGGGCCCGCAATGAGCAGTTCTTC. Translating it yields CASSLRGARNEQFF.

The chain couples TRBV3-1 (or the pseudogene TRBV3-2) to TRBJ2-5; D is unresolved. CDR1 and CDR2 (germline): LGHDT, YNNKEL (reference sequence). Deletions cut 3 bases from V and 5 bases from J, with 13 bases between. The CDR3 covers 14 residues. The CDR3 coding sequence is TGTGCCAGCAGCCACGGGCCAAACGGGGAGACCCAGTACTTC. As protein: CASSHGPNGETQYF.

The CDR3 DNA reads TGTGCCAGCAGGCTGACAGGGGGCAATCAGCCCCAGCATTTT. Its translation: CASRLTGGNQPQHF. The rearrangement joins TRBV27 to TRBJ1-5; 8 bases align to TRBD1. This CDR3 comprises 14 residues. Losses at the gene ends were 6 bases for V and 2 bases for J; bases not matched to a gene: 3. Germline V CDR1 and CDR2: MNHEY, SMNVEV (reference sequence).

The genes are TRBV27 and TRBJ1-1; perhaps TRBD1 as D (5 bases). Deletions cut 0 bases from V and 8 bases from J, with 13 bases between. CDR1 and CDR2 from the germline V gene are MNHEY and SMNVEV (reference sequence). CDR3 size: 14 residues. DNA for the CDR3: TGTGCCAGCAGTTTATCGGCGGGGCAGGTCGAAGCTTTCTTT. Its translation: CASSLSAGQVEAFF.

This chain joins TRBV6-5 and TRBJ2-3; a possible D gene is TRBD1 (6 bases). The CDR3 covers 14 residues. CDR1 and CDR2 from the germline V gene are MNHEY and SVGAGI. Trimming took off 0 bases at V and 4 bases at J, with 8 bases between the two ends. The CDR3 nucleotides read TGTGCCAGCAGTTACTCGAAGGGGGCAGATACGCAGTATTTT. It is translated as CASSYSKGADTQYF.

The J gene is TRBJ1-5, the V gene TRBV13; no clear D gene. This CDR3 has 15 residues. V lost 0 bases to trimming and J lost 7 bases, with 13 bases between them. Germline lookup yields CDR1 PRHDT and CDR2 FYEKMQ (reference sequence). CDR3 bases: TGTGCCAGCAGCTTAGGACGGACCGCGGGCCAGCCCCAGCATTTT. It encodes CASSLGRTAGQPQHF.

This rearrangement joins TRBV6-5 to TRBJ1-1; a weak D match, TRBD1 (6 bases). The ends were cut back, 6 bases at V and 5 bases at J, with 19 bases in the middle. The CDR3 consists of 15 residues. Germline assignment: CDR1 MNHEY and CDR2 SVGAGI. CDR3 loop: CASRFLRGTLTEAFF. As DNA, the CDR3 is TGTGCCAGCAGATTCCTCAGGGGAACTTTAACTGAAGCTTTCTTT.

This chain connects TRBV12-3 or TRBV12-4 to TRBJ1-2, with TRBD1 matching 9 bases. The CDR3 runs to 13 residues. Trimming at V came to 5 bases and at J to 8 bases, leaving 6 bases not matched to a gene. CDR3 loop: CASSPGTGSGYTF. In DNA, the CDR3 is TGTGCCAGCAGTCCCGGGACAGGGTCCGGCTACACCTTC.

The chain combines TRBV4-1 with TRBJ1-2; no definite D call. Germline assignment: CDR1 MGHRA and CDR2 YSYEKL. This CDR3 has 13 amino acids. Trimming took off 0 bases at V and 7 bases at J, with 9 bases between the two ends. CDR3 nucleotides: TGCGCCAGCAGCCAAGATAAAGGCGGTGGCTACACCTTC. It specifies CASSQDKGGGYTF.

V gene TRBV28 combines with J gene TRBJ1-2; TRBD1 might be the D (5 bases). Trimming cost V 2 bases and J 8 bases, with 12 bases left between them. CDR1 and CDR2 from the germline V gene are MDHEN and SYDVKM. The CDR3 extends over 13 amino acids. The CDR3 loop is CASSLIGGKGYTF. DNA of the CDR3: TGTGCCAGCAGTTTAATTGGGGGGAAAGGCTACACCTTC.

J is TRBJ2-1 and V is TRBV6-5; D unresolved. The V end was cut by 9 bases, the J end by 2 bases, with 14 bases between. The CDR3 covers 14 residues. From germline, CDR1 is MNHEY and CDR2 SVGAGI. The CDR3 spells CASGPSSTYNEQFF. In DNA, the CDR3 is TGTGCCAGTGGACCAAGCTCTACCTACAATGAGCAGTTCTTC.

The J gene is TRBJ2-7, the V gene TRBV5-1; D perhaps matches TRBD2 (6 bases). Germline CDR1 reads SGHRS; CDR2 reads YFSETQ. With 4 bases removed from V and 3 bases from J, the gap between germline ends came to 14 bases. This CDR3 spans 14 amino acids. CDR3 sequence: CASSPASGFYEQYF. In nucleotides, the CDR3 is TGCGCCAGCAGCCCAGCGAGCGGGTTCTACGAGCAGTACTTC.

This chain connects TRBV7-2 to TRBJ1-2; possibly TRBD1 for D (5 bases). The germline V gene encodes CDR1 SGHTA and CDR2 FQGNSA. The CDR3 sequence is 14 residues long. Trimming shortened V by 2 bases and J by 4 bases, and 11 bases separated the two germline ends. The CDR3 DNA is TGTGCCAGCAGCTTACCAGGGACTAGCTATGGCTACACCTTC. Protein sequence: CASSLPGTSYGYTF.

V gene TRBV10-2 combines with J gene TRBJ2-5, with TRBD2 matching 7 bases. The J segment lost 6 bases and the V segment lost 1 base, leaving 8 bases of the junction unmatched. CDR3 length: 15 residues. The germline V gene encodes CDR1 WSHSY and CDR2 SAAADI. CDR3 in amino acids: CASSELSGGGQTQYF. CDR3 DNA sequence: TGCGCCAGCAGTGAGTTGAGTGGCGGGGGACAGACCCAGTACTTC.

This sequence joins TRBV10-2 and TRBJ1-1; D call uncertain. The V gene's germline CDR1 is WSHSY and CDR2 SAAADI. Trimming left V 10 bases short and J 1 base short, with 19 bases between. The CDR3 consists of 15 residues. The CDR3 loop reads CATSWLRAENTEAFF. Written as DNA, the CDR3 is TGCGCCACCTCATGGTTGCGGGCGGAGAACACTGAAGCTTTCTTT.